Listed here are 16 T cell receptor beta chains from one sample, sequenced in a study of cytomegalovirus exposure and HLA in healthy donors. The table came from immunoSEQ multiplex PCR; TCRdb's copy has only in-frame clones and leaves some out. Of about 67,000 clones in the sample, roughly 94% were seen once. Sequencing input: PBMCs. These receptors were collected from a woman younger than 35 in good health and CMV-seronegative.

V usage is TRBV7-3 and J usage is TRBJ2-3; 8 bases map to TRBD2. The CDR3 runs to 16 residues. Germline trimming cut 5 bases from V and 2 bases from J; bases unmatched to any gene: 9. Germline V CDR1 and CDR2: SGHTA, FQGTGA. The CDR3: CASSPSSGAATDTQYF. The CDR3 bases are TGTGCCAGCAGCCCAAGTAGCGGGGCGGCCACAGATACGCAGTATTTT.

The rearrangement uses TRBV29-1 and TRBJ1-1; 8 bases are shared with TRBD1. The CDR3 loop spans 12 amino acids. With V trimmed by 6 bases and J by 4 bases, 4 bases remained unmatched. From germline, CDR1 is SQVTM and CDR2 ANQGSEA. As DNA, the CDR3 is TGCAGCGTAAGAACAGGGGGCACTGAAGCTTTCTTT. This translates into CSVRTGGTEAFF.

The chain recombines TRBV27 with TRBJ1-1; D not certain. The CDR3 spans 13 residues. The germline gives CDR1 MNHEY, CDR2 SMNVEV (reference sequence). Trimming took off 2 bases at V and 1 base at J, with 5 bases between the two ends. The CDR3 region has the DNA TGTGCCAGCAGTTTAGCGTCGAACACTGAAGCTTTCTTT. Amino acids: CASSLASNTEAFF.

CDR3 nucleotides: TGTGCCTGGAGTATCCAAATAGCGGGGGGTAGGAATGAGCAGTTCTTC. Protein: CAWSIQIAGGRNEQFF. V usage is TRBV30 and J usage is TRBJ2-1; 10 bases are a match to TRBD2. Germline V gives CDR1 GTSNPN, CDR2 SVGIG (reference sequence). Trimming at V came to 2 bases and at J to 7 bases, leaving 11 bases not matched to a gene. CDR3 length: 16 amino acids. Combining the CDR3 with reference TRBV30 and TRBJ2-1 gives the whole variable domain SQTIHQWPATLVQPVGSPLSLECTVEGTSNPNLYWYRQAAGRGLQLLFYSVGIGQISSEVPQNLSASRPQDRQFILSSKKLLLSDSGFYLCAWSIQIAGGRNEQFFGPGTRLTVL.

This chain links TRBV7-6 with TRBJ1-3; D remains ambiguous. Per germline, CDR1 SGHVS and CDR2 FNYEAQ. CDR3 size: 18 residues. V was cut by 5 bases and J by 3 bases, with 23 bases left in between. The CDR3 sequence: CASSPPPLGRVGGNTIYF. The CDR3 nucleotides read TGTGCCAGCAGCCCTCCCCCCCTAGGGAGGGTAGGTGGAAACACCATATATTTT.

The V call is TRBV11-3, the J call TRBJ2-2, with a possible D match to TRBD1 (6 bases). The CDR3 contains 16 residues. Trimming removed 2 bases at V and 6 bases at J, with 16 bases between. Germline CDR1 SGHNT, CDR2 YENEEA. The DNA of the CDR3 is TGTGCCAGCAGCTTAACAGGGATTATGGGCTCCGGGGAGCTGTTTTTT. Translated: CASSLTGIMGSGELFF.

V is TRBV5-4 and J is TRBJ1-4, with D perhaps matching TRBD1 (5 bases). Germline V gives CDR1 SGHNT, CDR2 YYREEE (reference sequence). V lost 0 bases and J 8 bases, leaving 11 bases between the germline ends. The CDR3 totals 14 residues. The CDR3 DNA is TGTGCCAGCAGCTTGGTTGGAGGGGACGAAAAACTGTTTTTT. Protein product: CASSLVGGDEKLFF.

The CDR3: CASSVEEGSSYNEQFF. Here the CDR3 DNA reads TGTGCCAGCAGCGTAGAGGAGGGGAGCTCCTACAATGAGCAGTTCTTC. The chain couples TRBV9 to TRBJ2-1; maybe TRBD2 (6 bases). In germline, CDR1 is SGDLS, CDR2 YYNGEE. Trimming took off 0 bases at V and 0 bases at J, with 10 bases between the two ends. CDR3 length: 16 amino acids.

The chain combines TRBV5-6 with TRBJ2-5; 7 bases align to TRBD2. V lost 0 bases to trimming and J lost 3 bases; unmatched junction nucleotides: 2. CDR3 length: 14 residues. Per the germline V gene, CDR1 is SGHDT and CDR2 is YYEEEE. The CDR3 here is CASSLVGGEETQYF. The CDR3 bases are TGTGCCAGCAGCTTGGTGGGGGGGGAAGAGACCCAGTACTTC.

The chain recombines TRBV2 with TRBJ1-6; D is undetermined. The CDR3 contains 13 residues. Per the germline V gene, CDR1 is SNHLY and CDR2 is FYNNEI. V was cut by 6 bases and J by 9 bases, with 12 bases left in between. As DNA, the CDR3 is TGTGCCAGCAGCGGGATCACGGGTTCACCCCTCCACTTT. It specifies CASSGITGSPLHF.

This rearrangement joins TRBV28 to TRBJ1-4, with TRBD1 matching 7 bases. V dropped 2 bases and J dropped 10; count of bases not matched to a gene: 16. The V gene's germline CDR1 is MDHEN and CDR2 SYDVKM. The CDR3 length is 17 residues. The CDR3, as DNA: TGTGCCAGCAGTTTACCCATTGACAGGGCGTCTTATGGAAAACTGTTTTTT. It specifies CASSLPIDRASYGKLFF.

This sequence joins TRBV28 and TRBJ2-7; 7 bases map to TRBD1. Germline trimming cut 6 bases from V and 5 bases from J; bases unmatched to any gene: 7. The CDR3 contains 13 residues. Germline values: CDR1 MDHEN, CDR2 SYDVKM. CDR3 coding DNA: TGTGCCAGCAGCAGGGACAGAAAACACGAGCAGTACTTC. This codes for CASSRDRKHEQYF.

Only a few counts were recorded for this clone. The genes are TRBV12-2 and TRBJ2-3; the table's D call TRBD2 went unverified against the DNA. TRBV12-2 is an annotated pseudogene. This CDR3 contains 17 residues. CDR3 nucleotides: TGTGCAAGTCGCTTAGCGGGAAGCGGGCCGAGCACAGATACGCAGTATTTT. Amino acid sequence: CASRLAGSGPSTDTQYF.

The J gene is TRBJ1-3, the V gene TRBV7-9; D remains unclear. Germline CDR1 reads SEHNR; CDR2 reads FQNEAQ (reference sequence). The CDR3 covers 15 residues. Trimming removed 4 bases from V and 4 bases from J, with 14 bases in between. CDR3 sequence: CASSSELLAGNTIYF. In DNA form, the CDR3 reads TGTGCCAGCAGCTCGGAACTGCTAGCCGGAAACACCATATATTTT.

The chain joins TRBV5-1 to TRBJ2-3; 7 bases are a match to TRBD2. The CDR3 is made up of 14 amino acids. Losses at the gene ends were 4 bases for V and 4 bases for J; bases not matched to a gene: 6. Germline lookup yields CDR1 SGHRS and CDR2 YFSETQ. The chain's CDR3 is CASSHGGSADTQYF. The CDR3 DNA follows: TGCGCCAGCAGCCACGGGGGGAGTGCAGATACGCAGTATTTT.

This chain connects TRBV10-3 to TRBJ1-6, with D maybe TRBD1 (5 bases). Germline V gene lookup returns CDR1 ENHRY and CDR2 SYGVKD. Trimming cost V 4 bases and J 7 bases, with 11 bases left between them. CDR3 length: 14 residues. Here the CDR3 DNA reads TGTGCCATCAGTGTCCAGGGTGGCAATTCACCCCTCCACTTT. Its translation: CAISVQGGNSPLHF.